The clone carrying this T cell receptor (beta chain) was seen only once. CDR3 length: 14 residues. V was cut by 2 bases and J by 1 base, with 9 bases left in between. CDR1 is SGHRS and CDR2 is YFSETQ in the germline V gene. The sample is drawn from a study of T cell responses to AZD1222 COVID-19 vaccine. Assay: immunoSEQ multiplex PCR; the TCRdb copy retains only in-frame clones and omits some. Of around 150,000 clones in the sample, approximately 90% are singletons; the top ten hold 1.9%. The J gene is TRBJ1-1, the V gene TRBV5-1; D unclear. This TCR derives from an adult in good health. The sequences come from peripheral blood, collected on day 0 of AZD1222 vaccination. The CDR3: CASSFPDGNTEAFF. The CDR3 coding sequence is TGCGCCAGCAGCTTTCCCGACGGGAACACTGAAGCTTTCTTT.